This TCR beta chain was captured in a study of blood T cell repertoires in COVID-19 (dated by TCRdb to 2018 to 2021). In terms of the full investigation: Collaborator samples came from the United States, Italy and Spain and covered acute and convalescent phases of COVID-19. The prospective study material was composed of cDNA or gDNA derived from T cells, B-cell-depleted T cells, or PBMCs. The dataset comprised deeply sampled blood TCRbeta repertoires from subjects exposed to, actively infected with, or recovered from COVID-19. The repertoires were made available in a free public database intended to serve as a resource for research on the immune response to SARS-CoV-2. The samples were drawn from the first 160 participants of the ongoing ImmuneRACE study and from 950 to 1,500 subjects provided by 6 global collaborators. A de-identified subject ID, COVID-19 status, age in years and sex were almost always included in the sample metadata. Where available, HLA class I and class II types were taken from metadata supplied by the sample provider and were not determined by assay-based typing.

Clipping removes 4 bases from V and 5 bases from J, with 10 as the unmatched junction base count. The CDR3 contains 16 residues, cysteine and phenylalanine counted. Only CDR3 DNA remains: 48 bases, in frame from the first base. The CDR1 and CDR2 encoded by the germline V gene are SGHDN and FVKESK. Whole blood was collected in K2EDTA tubes by collaborating institutions according to the institutions' own protocols. Collaborator samples were shipped for TCRbeta analysis as frozen whole blood, isolated PBMCs, or DNA extracted from either sample type. What the study reported, not specific to this receptor: Clinical and demographic metadata were provided uncurated, with the amount varying by source and participant.

TCRbeta CDR3 regions were amplified from genomic DNA using the immunoSEQ Assay, a bias-controlled multiplex PCR. The paper's data handling went like this. Within the assay, amplification of reference gene primers was used to estimate how many nucleated cells each sample contained. Sequence reads were collapsed and filtered to measure the absolute abundance of every unique TCRbeta CDR3 rearrangement. For each sample, productive Simpson clonality was calculated as the square root of Simpson's diversity index across productive rearrangements. As stored in TCRdb, this immuneACCESS dataset retains in-frame rearrangements with V and J assigned. A fraction of the clones does not appear; measured against another copy, unresolved V genes explain less than half of the discrepancy, and the remainder lacks a known reason. V, J and clone size are taken as reported in that table, and D and trimming were inferred from the DNA itself. For this sample there are some 180,000 clones; 76% appear just once. The ten biggest clones cover approximately 9% of the sample.

Notes on this clone: Its antigen is unknown. Base qualities are not at hand, and no much larger clone is one base apart.

This chain joins TRBV14 to TRBJ1-1; TRBD1 agrees with 10 junctional bases. Source material: peripheral blood. This TCR derives from a woman between 45 and 65 years old with active or convalescent COVID-19. For the CDR3, the sequence is CASSPRGDRGGTEAFF. The base sequence is TGTGCCAGCAGCCCCCGGGGGGACAGGGGAGGAACTGAAGCTTTCTTT.